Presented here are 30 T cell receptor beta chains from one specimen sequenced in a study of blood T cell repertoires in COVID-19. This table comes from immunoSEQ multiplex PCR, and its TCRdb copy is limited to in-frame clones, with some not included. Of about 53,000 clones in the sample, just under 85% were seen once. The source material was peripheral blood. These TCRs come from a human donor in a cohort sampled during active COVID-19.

The chain's CDR3 is CASSDSDSGGGRTDTQYF. The CDR3 DNA reads TGCGCCAGCAGTGACTCTGACAGCGGCGGGGGGCGCACAGATACGCAGTATTTT. This sequence joins TRBV10-1 and TRBJ2-3, with 8 nucleotides matching TRBD2. Germline values: CDR1 WNHNN, CDR2 SYGVQD (reference sequence). The CDR3 covers 18 residues. The ends lost 3 bases at V and 1 base at J; junction bases unmatched: 12.

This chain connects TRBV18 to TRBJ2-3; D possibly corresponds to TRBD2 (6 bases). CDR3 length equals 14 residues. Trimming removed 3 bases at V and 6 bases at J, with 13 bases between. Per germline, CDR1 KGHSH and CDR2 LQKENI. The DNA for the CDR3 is TGTGCCAGCTCACCCTTACCTGGGGGGGATACGCAGTATTTT. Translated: CASSPLPGGDTQYF.

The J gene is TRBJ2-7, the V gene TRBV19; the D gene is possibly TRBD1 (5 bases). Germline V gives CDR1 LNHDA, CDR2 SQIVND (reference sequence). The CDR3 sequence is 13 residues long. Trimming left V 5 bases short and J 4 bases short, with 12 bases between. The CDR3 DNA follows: TGTGCCAGTAGTGGCCAGGGTCGGTACGAGCAGTACTTC. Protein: CASSGQGRYEQYF. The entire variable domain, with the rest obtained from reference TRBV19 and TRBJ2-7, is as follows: DGGITQSPKYLFRKEGQNVTLSCEQNLNHDAMYWYRQDPGQGLRLIYYSQIVNDFQKGDIAEGYSVSREKKESFPLTVTSAQKNPTAFYLCASSGQGRYEQYFGPGTRLTVT.

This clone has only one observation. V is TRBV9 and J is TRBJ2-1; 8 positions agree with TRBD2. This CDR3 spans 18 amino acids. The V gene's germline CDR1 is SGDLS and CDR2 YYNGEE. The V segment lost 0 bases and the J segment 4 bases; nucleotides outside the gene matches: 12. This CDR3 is CASSVGVSGVPPYNEQFF. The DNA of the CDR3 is TGTGCCAGCAGCGTAGGAGTTAGCGGGGTCCCCCCTTACAATGAGCAGTTCTTC.

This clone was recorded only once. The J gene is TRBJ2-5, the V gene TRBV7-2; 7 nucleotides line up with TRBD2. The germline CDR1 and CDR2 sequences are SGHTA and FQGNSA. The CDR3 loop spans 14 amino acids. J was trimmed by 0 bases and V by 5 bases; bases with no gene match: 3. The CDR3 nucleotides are TGTGCCAGCAGCCGGAGCGGGAACCAAGAGACCCAGTACTTC. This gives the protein CASSRSGNQETQYF.

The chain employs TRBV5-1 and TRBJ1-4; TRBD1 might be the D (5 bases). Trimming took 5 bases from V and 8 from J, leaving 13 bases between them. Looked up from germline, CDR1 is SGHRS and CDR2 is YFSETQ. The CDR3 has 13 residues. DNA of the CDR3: TGCGCCAGCAGAGGAGGGGAGGGAGAAAAACTGTTTTTT. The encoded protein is CASRGGEGEKLFF.

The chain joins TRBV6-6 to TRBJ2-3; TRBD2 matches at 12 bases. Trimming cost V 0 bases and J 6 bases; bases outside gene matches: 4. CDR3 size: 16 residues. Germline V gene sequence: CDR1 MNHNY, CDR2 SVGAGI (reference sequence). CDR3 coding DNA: TGTGCCAGCAGTTACTCACCTAGCGGGGGGGTCGATACGCAGTATTTT. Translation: CASSYSPSGGVDTQYF.

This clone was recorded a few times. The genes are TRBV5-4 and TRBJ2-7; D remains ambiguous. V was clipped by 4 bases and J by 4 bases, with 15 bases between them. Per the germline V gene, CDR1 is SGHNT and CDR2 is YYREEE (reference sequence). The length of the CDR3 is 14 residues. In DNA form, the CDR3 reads TGTGCCAGCAGCCTCGACAAGCCAAATTACGAGCAGTACTTC. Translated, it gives CASSLDKPNYEQYF.

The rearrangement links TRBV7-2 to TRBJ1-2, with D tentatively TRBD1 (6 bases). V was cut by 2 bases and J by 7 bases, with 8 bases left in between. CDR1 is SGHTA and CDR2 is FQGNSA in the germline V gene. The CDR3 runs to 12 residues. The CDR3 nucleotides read TGTGCCAGCAGCTTACGAGGGGGTGGCTACACCTTC. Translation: CASSLRGGGYTF.

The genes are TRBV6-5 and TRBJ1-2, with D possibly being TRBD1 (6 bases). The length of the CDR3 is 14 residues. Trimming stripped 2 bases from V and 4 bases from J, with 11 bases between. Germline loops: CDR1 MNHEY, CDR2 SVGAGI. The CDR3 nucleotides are TGTGCCAGCAGTTACCGCCCGACAGGCTATGGCTACACCTTC. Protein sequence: CASSYRPTGYGYTF.

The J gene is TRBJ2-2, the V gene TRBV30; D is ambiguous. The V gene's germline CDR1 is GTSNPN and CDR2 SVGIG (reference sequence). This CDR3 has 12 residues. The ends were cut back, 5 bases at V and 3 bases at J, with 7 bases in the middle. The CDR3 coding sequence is TGTGCCTGGTTCCGGGACACCGGGGAGCTGTTTTTT. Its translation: CAWFRDTGELFF.

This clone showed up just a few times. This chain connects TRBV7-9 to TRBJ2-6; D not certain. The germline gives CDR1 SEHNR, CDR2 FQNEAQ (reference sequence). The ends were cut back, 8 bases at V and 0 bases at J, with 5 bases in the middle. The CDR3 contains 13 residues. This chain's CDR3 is CASDTSGANVLTF. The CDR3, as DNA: TGTGCCAGCGACACCTCTGGGGCCAACGTCCTGACTTTC.

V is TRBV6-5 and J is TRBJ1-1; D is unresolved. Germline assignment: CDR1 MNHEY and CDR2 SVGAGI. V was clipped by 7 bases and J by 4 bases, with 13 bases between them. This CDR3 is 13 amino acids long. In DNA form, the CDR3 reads TGTGCCAGCACTAAAGGGAGTTTCACTGAAGCTTTCTTT. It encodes CASTKGSFTEAFF.

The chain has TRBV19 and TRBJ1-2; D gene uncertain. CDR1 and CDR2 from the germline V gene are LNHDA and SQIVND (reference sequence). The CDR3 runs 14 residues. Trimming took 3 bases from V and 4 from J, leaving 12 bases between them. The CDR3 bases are TGTGCCAGTAGTATGCGGTTAGGCGGCTATGGCTACACCTTC. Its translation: CASSMRLGGYGYTF.

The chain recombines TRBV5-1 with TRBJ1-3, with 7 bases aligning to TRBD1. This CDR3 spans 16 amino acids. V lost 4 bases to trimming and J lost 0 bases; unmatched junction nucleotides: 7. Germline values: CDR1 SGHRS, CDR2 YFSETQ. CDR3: CASSPKTGRSGNTIYF. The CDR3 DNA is TGCGCCAGCAGCCCGAAGACAGGGCGCTCTGGAAACACCATATATTTT. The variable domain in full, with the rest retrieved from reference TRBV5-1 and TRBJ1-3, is KAGVTQTPRYLIKTRGQQVTLSCSPISGHRSVSWYQQTPGQGLQFLFEYFSETQRNKGNFPGRFSGRQFSNSRSEMNVSTLELGDSALYLCASSPKTGRSGNTIYFGEGSWLTVV.

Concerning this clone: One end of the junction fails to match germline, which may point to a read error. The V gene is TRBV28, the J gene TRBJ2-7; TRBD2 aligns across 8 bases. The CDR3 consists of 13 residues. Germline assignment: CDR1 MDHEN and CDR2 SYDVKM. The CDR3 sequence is CASRAGTGGRSDF. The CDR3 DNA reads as TGTGCCAGCAGGGCCGGGACCGGCGGGAGGTCGGACTTC. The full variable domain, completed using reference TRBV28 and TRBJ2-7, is DVKVTQSSRYLVKRTGEKVFLECVQDMDHENMFWYRQDPGLGLRLIYFSYDVKMKEKGDIPEGYSVSREKKERFSLILESASTNQTSMYLCASRAGTGGRSDFGPGTRLTVT.

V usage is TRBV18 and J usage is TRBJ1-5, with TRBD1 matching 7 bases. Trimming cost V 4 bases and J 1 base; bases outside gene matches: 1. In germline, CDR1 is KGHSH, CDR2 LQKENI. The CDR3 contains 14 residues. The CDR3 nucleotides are TGTGCCAGCTCACGGACAGGCAGCAATCAGCCCCAGCATTTT. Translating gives CASSRTGSNQPQHF.

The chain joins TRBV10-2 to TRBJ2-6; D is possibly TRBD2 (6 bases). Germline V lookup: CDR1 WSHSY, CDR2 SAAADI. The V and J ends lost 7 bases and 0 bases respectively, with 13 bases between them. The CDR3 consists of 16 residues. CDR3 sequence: CASTGTLHSGANVLTF. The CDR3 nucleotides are TGCGCCAGCACCGGGACTCTTCACTCTGGGGCCAACGTCCTGACTTTC.

CDR3 residues: CASSRDWEGETQYF. For the CDR3, the DNA is TGTGCCAGCAGTCGGGACTGGGAGGGAGAGACCCAGTACTTC. The genes are TRBV5-4 and TRBJ2-5; 7 positions match TRBD2. The CDR3 sequence is 14 residues long. In germline, CDR1 is SGHNT, CDR2 YYREEE (reference sequence). Losses at the gene ends were 5 bases for V and 4 bases for J; bases not matched to a gene: 8.

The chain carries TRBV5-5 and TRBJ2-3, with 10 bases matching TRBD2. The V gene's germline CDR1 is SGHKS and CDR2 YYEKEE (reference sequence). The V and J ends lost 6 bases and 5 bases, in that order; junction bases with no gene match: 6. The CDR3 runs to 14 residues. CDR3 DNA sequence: TGTGCCAGCACCAGACTAGCGGGCGGAGATACGCAGTATTTT. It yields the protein CASTRLAGGDTQYF.

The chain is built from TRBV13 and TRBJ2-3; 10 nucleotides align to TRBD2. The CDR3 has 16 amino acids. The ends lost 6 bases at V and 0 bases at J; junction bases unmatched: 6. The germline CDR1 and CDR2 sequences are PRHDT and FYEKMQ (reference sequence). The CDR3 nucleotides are TGTGCCAGCAGGCGATTTAGCGGGGGGAGCACAGATACGCAGTATTTT. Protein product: CASRRFSGGSTDTQYF.

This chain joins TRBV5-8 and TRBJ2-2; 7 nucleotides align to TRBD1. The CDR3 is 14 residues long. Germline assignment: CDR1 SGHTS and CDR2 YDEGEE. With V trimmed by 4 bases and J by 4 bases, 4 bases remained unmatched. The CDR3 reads CASSRQGITGELFF. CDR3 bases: TGTGCCAGCAGCCGACAGGGAATCACCGGGGAGCTGTTTTTT.

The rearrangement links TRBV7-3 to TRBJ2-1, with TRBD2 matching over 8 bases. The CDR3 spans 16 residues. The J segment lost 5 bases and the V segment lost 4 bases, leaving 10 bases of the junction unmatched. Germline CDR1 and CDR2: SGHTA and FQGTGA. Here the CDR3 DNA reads TGTGCCAGCAGCTGGGACTCCGGGACTAGAAACAATGAGCAGTTCTTC. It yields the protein CASSWDSGTRNNEQFF.

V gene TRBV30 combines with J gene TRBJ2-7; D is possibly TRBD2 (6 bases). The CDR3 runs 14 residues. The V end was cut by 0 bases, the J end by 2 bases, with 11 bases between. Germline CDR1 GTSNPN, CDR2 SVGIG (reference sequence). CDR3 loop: CAWSVGGVAYEQYF. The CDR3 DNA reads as TGTGCCTGGAGTGTAGGAGGGGTCGCCTACGAGCAGTACTTC.

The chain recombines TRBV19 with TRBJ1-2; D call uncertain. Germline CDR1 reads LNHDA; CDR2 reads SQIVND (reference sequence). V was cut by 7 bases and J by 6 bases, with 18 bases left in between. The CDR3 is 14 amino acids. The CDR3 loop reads CASKTTATGDGYTF. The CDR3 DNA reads TGTGCCAGTAAGACAACCGCGACGGGAGATGGCTACACCTTC.

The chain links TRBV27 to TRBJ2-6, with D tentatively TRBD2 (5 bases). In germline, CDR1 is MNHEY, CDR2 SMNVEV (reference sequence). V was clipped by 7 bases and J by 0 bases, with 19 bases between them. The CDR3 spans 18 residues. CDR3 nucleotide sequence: TGTGCCAGCACCGCGCGGAGGACCCGATTCTCTGGGGCCAACGTCCTGACTTTC. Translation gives CASTARRTRFSGANVLTF.

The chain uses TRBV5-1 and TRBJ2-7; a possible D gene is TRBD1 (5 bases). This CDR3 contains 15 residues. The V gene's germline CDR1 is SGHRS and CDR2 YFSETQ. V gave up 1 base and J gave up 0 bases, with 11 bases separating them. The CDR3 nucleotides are TGCGCCAGCAGCTTGAGTCCAGGGTCCTCCTACGAGCAGTACTTC. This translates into CASSLSPGSSYEQYF.

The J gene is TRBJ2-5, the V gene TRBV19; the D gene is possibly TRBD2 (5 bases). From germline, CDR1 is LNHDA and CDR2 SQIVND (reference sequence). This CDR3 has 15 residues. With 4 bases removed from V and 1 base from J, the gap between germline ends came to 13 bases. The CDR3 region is CASSTPRSGQETQYF. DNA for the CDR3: TGTGCCAGTAGTACTCCACGGAGCGGCCAAGAGACCCAGTACTTC. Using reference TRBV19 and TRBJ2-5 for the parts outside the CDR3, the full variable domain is DGGITQSPKYLFRKEGQNVTLSCEQNLNHDAMYWYRQDPGQGLRLIYYSQIVNDFQKGDIAEGYSVSREKKESFPLTVTSAQKNPTAFYLCASSTPRSGQETQYFGPGTRLLVL.

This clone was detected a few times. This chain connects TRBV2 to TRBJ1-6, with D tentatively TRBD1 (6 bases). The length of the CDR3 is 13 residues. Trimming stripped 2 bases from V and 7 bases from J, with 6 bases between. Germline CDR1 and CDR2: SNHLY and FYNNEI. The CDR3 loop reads CASSEQGNSPLHF. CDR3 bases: TGTGCCAGCAGTGAACAGGGGAATTCACCCCTCCACTTT.

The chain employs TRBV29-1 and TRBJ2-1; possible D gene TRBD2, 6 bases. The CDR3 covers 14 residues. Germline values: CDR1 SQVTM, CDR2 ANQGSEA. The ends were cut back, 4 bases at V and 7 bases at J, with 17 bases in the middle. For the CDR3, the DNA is TGCAGCGTTGTACTAGCTCCCGTCAGAAATGAGCAGTTCTTC. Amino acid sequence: CSVVLAPVRNEQFF.